This T cell receptor beta chain emerged from a study of cytomegalovirus exposure and HLA in healthy donors. PCR employed 60 Vbeta and 13 Jbeta primers. TCRdb's copy holds only in-frame clones and misses some; the assay was immunoSEQ multiplex PCR. The repertoire consists of about 130,000 clones, with over 70% occurring once and the leading ten covering approximately 2%. The donors were healthy bone marrow donors. Sequencing used PBMCs. This clonotype was obtained from a man aged 25-40 years in good health and CMV-seronegative.

CDR3 amino acids: CATSRDRETQYF. The CDR3 DNA reads as TGTGCCACCAGCAGAGACAGGGAGACCCAGTACTTC. The chain has TRBV15 and TRBJ2-5; no definite D call. Per the germline V gene, CDR1 is LNHNV and CDR2 is YYDKDF (reference sequence). The CDR3 loop spans 12 amino acids. Trimming removed 0 bases from V and 5 bases from J, with 4 bases in between. Full variable domain (outside the CDR3, taken from reference TRBV15 and TRBJ2-5): DAMVIQNPRYQVTQFGKPVTLSCSQTLNHNVMYWYQQKSSQAPKLLFHYYDKDFNNEADTPDNFQSRRPNTSFCFLDIRSPGLGDTAMYLCATSRDRETQYFGPGTRLLVL.